Detailed here is one T cell receptor (beta chain). Participants were placed into cohorts based on the clinical history they reported. Authors' processing steps: Nucleated cell number was recorded as an estimate derived from reference gene primer amplification. Libraries were prepared by immunoSEQ multiplex PCR; TCRdb keeps only in-frame clonotypes and omits some of them. Clone size and V and J calls were adopted from that table, with D and trimming inferred from the DNA. The table lists 180,000 or so clones, roughly 83% of them singletons. Germline CDR1 is SQVTM and CDR2 is ANQGSEA. J gave up 0 bases and V 4 bases, and 4 bases lay outside the gene matches. CDR3 size: 14 residues. The data originate from a study of blood T cell repertoires in COVID-19. Background on the study: Both acute and convalescent COVID-19 samples were obtained from the United States, Italy and Spain.

The chain has TRBV29-1 and TRBJ2-3; 7 positions agree with TRBD2. The receptor's source is a young woman who had recovered from COVID-19. Sequenced: PBMCs or T cells enriched from blood (not recorded which). CDR3 DNA sequence: TGCAGCGTTGGGCAGGGACTAAGCACAGATACGCAGTATTTT. This codes for CSVGQGLSTDTQYF.